The next 16 T cell receptor beta chains were all read from a single sample in a study of shared clonotypes between healthy human individuals. Terminally differentiated effector memory CD45RA+ cells were excluded by CCR7 positive selection of CD45RO-negative cells. Method: immunoSEQ multiplex PCR; TCRdb's copy keeps in-frame clones and lacks some. The sample contains about 2.2 million clones, approximately 92% of which appear only once. The specimen was naive CD8+ T cells from PBMCs. The receptors were gathered from a man younger than 35 in good health. Some clones in this sample may be carry-over from other donors' samples.

About this clone itself: The same CDR3 is also encoded by other DNA sequences in this sample. The chain recombines TRBV28 with TRBJ2-7; D is ambiguous. The CDR3 runs to 12 residues. V lost 5 bases, J lost 6 bases, and 11 bases lay in between. Per germline, CDR1 MDHEN and CDR2 SYDVKM. CDR3 in DNA: TGTGCCAGCAGTCGCGGCGGTAGCGAGCAGTACTTC. Translating it yields CASSRGGSEQYF.

This sequence joins TRBV6-4 and TRBJ2-1; 9 nucleotides align to TRBD2. The germline V gene encodes CDR1 MRHNA and CDR2 SNTAGT. V dropped 5 bases and J dropped 7; count of bases not matched to a gene: 6. The CDR3 has 14 residues. Here the CDR3 DNA reads TGTGCCAGCAGTAGGACTAGCGATCTGAATGAGCAGTTCTTC. As protein: CASSRTSDLNEQFF.

V gene TRBV7-9 combines with J gene TRBJ1-1; D is undetermined. The CDR3 has 16 amino acids. The germline V and J ends were trimmed by 3 bases and 2 bases, with 16 bases remaining between them. Germline V lookup: CDR1 SEHNR, CDR2 FQNEAQ (reference sequence). The CDR3 DNA reads TGTGCCAGCAGCTTTATCTTCGGGAGAATTAACACTGAAGCTTTCTTT. Translating gives CASSFIFGRINTEAFF.

The sample holds a few counts of this clone. The gene calls are TRBV7-9 and TRBJ2-5; no definite D call. CDR1 and CDR2 from the germline V gene are SEHNR and FQNEAQ (reference sequence). Deletions cut 11 bases from V and 5 bases from J, with 15 bases between. The CDR3 is made up of 12 amino acids. The DNA for the CDR3 is TGTGCCGGAGTAGATGGTGTGGAGACCCAGTACTTC. Protein sequence: CAGVDGVETQYF.

The rearrangement links TRBV28 to TRBJ2-2; D is undetermined. The CDR3 extends over 12 amino acids. Between the trimmed V and J ends, which lost 6 bases and 8 bases, there was a span of 10 bases. Germline CDR1 and CDR2: MDHEN and SYDVKM. The CDR3 is CASSPMGGELFF. The CDR3 DNA is TGTGCCAGCAGCCCCATGGGGGGGGAGCTGTTTTTT.

The CDR3 region has the DNA TGTGCCAGCAGCTTACCCTCCGGGGCAGATACGCAGTATTTT. It encodes CASSLPSGADTQYF. The chain couples TRBV7-8 to TRBJ2-3; the D gene is possibly TRBD2 (5 bases). Germline V gives CDR1 SGHVS, CDR2 FQNEAQ. Between the trimmed V and J ends, which lost 2 bases and 4 bases, there was a span of 10 bases. CDR3 size: 14 residues.

The chain carries TRBV19 and TRBJ2-7; 7 bases match TRBD1. Germline trimming cut 5 bases from V and 3 bases from J; bases unmatched to any gene: 7. This CDR3 has 14 residues. Germline CDR1 is LNHDA and CDR2 is SQIVND (reference sequence). CDR3 nucleotide sequence: TGTGCCAGTAGTCCATCACGACAGGGCTACGAGCAGTACTTC. Translation gives CASSPSRQGYEQYF.

V and J are TRBV5-6 and TRBJ1-2; 8 positions agree with TRBD1. J lost 4 bases, V lost 3 bases, and 8 bases had no gene match. This CDR3 has 15 amino acids. Germline values: CDR1 SGHDT, CDR2 YYEEEE. DNA of the CDR3: TGTGCCAGCAGCTCGTACAGGGGGTCCGGCTATGGCTACACCTTC. It codes for CASSSYRGSGYGYTF.

This chain links TRBV28 with TRBJ1-1; 9 positions agree with TRBD1. CDR3 length: 19 residues. The germline gives CDR1 MDHEN, CDR2 SYDVKM. Unmatched junction bases numbered 17, after V lost 5 bases and J lost 1 base. CDR3 nucleotides: TGTGCCAGCAGTCCTTCATCCGCCCACAGGGGGCGTAGGAACACTGAAGCTTTCTTT. It is translated as CASSPSSAHRGRRNTEAFF.

This rearrangement joins TRBV27 to TRBJ2-5, with D maybe TRBD2 (6 bases). Trimming took 5 bases from V and 2 from J, leaving 18 bases between them. This CDR3 spans 16 amino acids. Germline assignment: CDR1 MNHEY and CDR2 SMNVEV (reference sequence). The CDR3 protein is CASSPTDYRPQETQYF. Written as DNA, the CDR3 is TGTGCCAGCAGTCCGACGGACTACAGACCACAAGAGACCCAGTACTTC.

The chain uses TRBV27 and TRBJ2-1; D remains ambiguous. Trimming pared 10 bases from V and 6 bases from J, leaving 16 bases between. The CDR3 is 13 amino acids. Per germline, CDR1 MNHEY and CDR2 SMNVEV (reference sequence). The CDR3 nucleotides read TGTGCCACGGGTTTAAGCCATGGCAATGAGCAGTTCTTC. Translated, it gives CATGLSHGNEQFF.

The rearrangement uses TRBV28 and TRBJ2-3; unclear D gene. Germline V gives CDR1 MDHEN, CDR2 SYDVKM. Trimming cost V 4 bases and J 2 bases, with 13 bases left between them. The CDR3 is 15 residues long. For the CDR3, the DNA is TGTGCCAGCAGTTCGTCTTTGCGGACCACAGATACGCAGTATTTT. Translated: CASSSSLRTTDTQYF.

The chain uses TRBV6-1 and TRBJ2-5, with D maybe TRBD2 (5 bases). The CDR3 is 13 residues long. Trimming cost V 6 bases and J 4 bases, with 12 bases left between them. The germline V gene encodes CDR1 MNHNS and CDR2 SASEGT. The CDR3 spells CASRSTGRETQYF. The CDR3, as DNA: TGTGCCAGCAGATCCACGGGGAGAGAGACCCAGTACTTC.

Details on this clone: The same CDR3 also results from other DNA sequences found in this sample. The CDR3 is CASSLSRGAGTEAFF. The CDR3 bases are TGTGCCAGCAGTTTATCAAGGGGGGCGGGGACTGAAGCTTTCTTT. V is TRBV27 and J is TRBJ1-1; D might be TRBD1 (6 bases). Trimming cost V 0 bases and J 5 bases, with 13 bases left between them. Germline V CDR1 and CDR2: MNHEY, SMNVEV (reference sequence). The CDR3 runs to 15 residues.

The V and J genes are TRBV28 and TRBJ2-3; 14 bases align to TRBD2. V shed 5 bases and J 2 bases; nucleotides not matched to a gene: 15. This CDR3 contains 20 residues. CDR1 is MDHEN and CDR2 is SYDVKM in the germline V gene. CDR3 nucleotide sequence: TGTGCCAGCAGTCCGAGGACCCCGGGACTAGCGGGAGTGCTCACAGATACGCAGTATTTT. It specifies CASSPRTPGLAGVLTDTQYF.

The chain employs TRBV5-1 and TRBJ1-2, with D possibly matching TRBD1 (5 bases). This CDR3 comprises 11 residues. V was trimmed by 7 bases and J by 8 bases, leaving 12 bases between them. Germline V lookup: CDR1 SGHRS, CDR2 YFSETQ. CDR3 bases: TGCGCCAGCGGGGCGCCTGGCGGCTACACCTTC. Protein sequence: CASGAPGGYTF.